Listed below are T cell receptor beta chains from one sample, sequenced in a study of T cells after yellow fever vaccination. One entry per CDR3 protein results from TCRdb running MiXCR on the 5' RACE reads. The sample comprises about 320,000 distinct CDR3 sequences, approximately 4.5% of which are singletons, and approximately 20% rests with the top ten. This sample comprised PBMCs, obtained 15 days after the yellow fever booster vaccination. The receptor set was obtained from a man younger than 35 who received the YFV17D yellow fever vaccine. Both conserved end residues are part of each CDR3. The order of the fields is D gene, J gene, clone size, V gene, CDR3 protein, CDR3 DNA. D genes are given only for firm matches. For some rows the clone size is stated as once, few or many, or as a class when expanded; others skip it.

- TRBJ2-1 many TRBV12-3/TRBV12-4 CASSLRDAGGDEQFF TGTGCCAGCAGTTTACGGGACGCTGGGGGCGATGAGCAGTTCTTC
- TRBJ2-2 few TRBV24-1 CATSVRRTGELFF TGTGCCACCAGTGTTCGTAGGACCGGGGAGCTGTTTTTT
- TRBJ2-7 many TRBV5-6 CASSLGTIYEQYF TGTGCCAGCAGCTTGGGGACTATCTACGAGCAGTACTTC
TRBD2 TRBJ2-1 many TRBV7-2 CASSFPRGAVNEQFF TGTGCCAGCAGCTTTCCGCGGGGGGCCGTGAATGAGCAGTTCTTC
- TRBJ1-2 many TRBV7-2 CASSLGAVYGYTF TGTGCCAGCAGCTTAGGGGCAGTCTATGGCTACACCTTC
- TRBJ2-5 few TRBV18 CASSPPQGSETQYF TGTGCCAGCTCACCCCCCCAGGGGTCGGAGACCCAGTACTTC
- TRBJ2-4 many TRBV5-6 CASSLYAGGLGGIQYF TGTGCCAGCAGCTTGTACGCCGGTGGGCTCGGCGGCATTCAGTACTTC
- TRBJ2-1 many TRBV7-6 CASSRGYEQFF TGTGCCAGCAGCAGGGGGTATGAGCAGTTCTTC
- TRBJ1-2 many TRBV5-1 CASSLATGRDYGYTF TGCGCCAGCAGCTTGGCCACAGGGAGGGACTATGGCTACACCTTC
- TRBJ2-3 many TRBV20-1 CSAKKADTQYF TGCAGTGCTAAGAAAGCGGACACGCAGTATTTT
- TRBJ1-2 few TRBV7-9 CASRSSADYGYTF TGTGCCAGCCGAAGTTCGGCAGACTATGGCTACACCTTC
- TRBJ2-7 - TRBV24-1 CATSDEDGPYEQYF TGTGCCACCAGTGATGAGGACGGACCCTACGAGCAGTACTTC
TRBD1 TRBJ2-7 few TRBV6-5 CASSTSGGGYEQYF TGTGCCAGCAGTACATCAGGGGGCGGCTACGAGCAGTACTTC
- TRBJ1-4 few TRBV6-5 CASSRGTGEKLFF TGTGCCAGCAGCCGCGGGACGGGTGAAAAACTGTTTTTT
- TRBJ2-1 few TRBV6-5 CASSYRGGSEQFF TGTGCCAGCAGTTACCGGGGCGGGTCTGAGCAGTTCTTC
- TRBJ1-1 many TRBV6-1 CASSEALLFAFF TGTGCCAGCAGTGAAGCGTTGTTGTTTGCTTTCTTT
- TRBJ2-7 - TRBV9 CASTATDSPYEQYF TGTGCCAGCACCGCAACGGACAGCCCCTACGAGCAGTACTTC
- TRBJ2-3 many TRBV29-1 CSVVGSSDTDTQYF TGCAGCGTTGTGGGTAGCTCTGACACAGATACGCAGTATTTT
- TRBJ1-1 many TRBV5-1 CASSLERGVRTEAFF TGCGCCAGCAGCTTGGAGAGGGGAGTTAGGACTGAAGCTTTCTTT
- TRBJ2-3 - TRBV5-1 CASSPQGFSTDTQYF TGCGCCAGCAGCCCTCAGGGGTTTAGCACAGATACGCAGTATTTT
- TRBJ2-7 - TRBV4-3 CASSQDVTVPVEQYF TGCGCCAGCAGCCAAGATGTGACGGTCCCAGTCGAGCAGTACTTC
TRBD1 TRBJ1-2 many TRBV20-1 CSARGGTAYGYTF TGCAGTGCTAGAGGCGGGACAGCCTATGGCTACACCTTC
- TRBJ1-1 - TRBV5-1 CASSDRTSLGTEAFF TGCGCCAGCAGCGATCGGACATCATTGGGAACTGAAGCTTTCTTT
- TRBJ1-1 - TRBV20-1 CSASAGWEAFF TGCAGTGCTAGCGCGGGTTGGGAAGCTTTCTTT
- TRBJ1-1 many TRBV6-5 CASRGQSPLVAFF TGTGCCAGCAGAGGACAGTCCCCATTGGTAGCTTTCTTT
TRBD1 TRBJ2-5 many TRBV20-1 CSAWDRGETQYF TGCAGTGCGTGGGACAGGGGGGAGACCCAGTACTTC
- TRBJ1-2 many TRBV6-5 CASTRPGQPNYGYTF TGTGCCAGCACCCGGCCGGGACAACCTAACTATGGCTACACCTTC
- TRBJ2-3 many TRBV6-5 CASSYGSPGDTQYF TGTGCCAGCAGTTACGGTTCCCCAGGGGATACGCAGTATTTT
- TRBJ1-2 many TRBV6-5 CASSPEFYGYTF TGTGCCAGCAGCCCTGAGTTCTATGGCTACACCTTC
TRBD2 TRBJ2-5 many TRBV5-1 CASSPSGEVAGETQYF TGCGCCAGCAGCCCGTCTGGTGAGGTAGCGGGGGAGACCCAGTACTTC
- TRBJ2-7 many TRBV3-1 CASSQGSGASYEQYF TGTGCCAGCAGCCAAGGGTCGGGGGCATCCTACGAGCAGTACTTC
TRBD1 TRBJ1-1 - TRBV3-1 CASSQAMTGGRTEAFF TGTGCCAGCAGCCAAGCCATGACAGGGGGAAGGACTGAAGCTTTCTTT
- TRBJ2-5 - TRBV6-2/TRBV6-3 CASDNPQETQYF TGTGCCAGCGACAACCCTCAGGAGACCCAGTACTTC
- TRBJ2-3 many TRBV9 CASSVDLSTDTQYF TGTGCCAGCAGCGTAGACCTGAGCACAGATACGCAGTATTTT
- TRBJ1-4 - TRBV5-1 CASSLGGTATNEKLFF TGCGCCAGCAGCTTGGGGGGGACTGCAACTAATGAAAAACTGTTTTTT
- TRBJ2-3 many TRBV29-1 CSVITRPLTDTQYF TGCAGCGTTATTACCCGACCGCTCACAGATACGCAGTATTTT
TRBD1 TRBJ2-6 - TRBV10-3 CAMSGTGQGGANVLTF TGTGCCATGAGCGGGACAGGGCAAGGTGGGGCCAACGTCCTGACTTTC
TRBD2 TRBJ2-7 many TRBV27 CASSLQRGSGGTSSYEQYF TGTGCCAGCAGTCTCCAACGGGGTAGCGGGGGGACGAGCTCCTACGAGCAGTACTTC
- TRBJ1-3 few TRBV10-3 CAIISEPHSGNTIYF TGTGCCATAATTTCCGAGCCGCACTCTGGAAACACCATATATTTT
- TRBJ2-2 few TRBV5-1 CASSLSSDTGELFF TGCGCCAGCAGCTTGTCCAGCGACACCGGGGAGCTGTTTTTT
- TRBJ1-2 - TRBV9 CASSVSAADYTF TGTGCCAGCAGCGTAAGTGCTGCGGACTACACCTTC
- TRBJ2-3 many TRBV5-1 CASSLANGVRDTQYF TGCGCCAGCAGCTTGGCTAACGGTGTGAGGGATACGCAGTATTTT
TRBD2 TRBJ2-7 - TRBV10-3 CAINQGLAREQYF TGTGCCATCAACCAGGGACTAGCGAGGGAGCAGTACTTC
TRBD2 TRBJ2-1 many TRBV5-1 CASSLALAGVGEQFF TGCGCCAGCAGCTTGGCACTAGCGGGGGTAGGAGAGCAGTTCTTC
- TRBJ2-7 many TRBV5-1 CASSFLPGEFYEQYF TGCGCCAGCAGCTTCCTTCCAGGGGAATTCTACGAGCAGTACTTC